Described below is a single TCR beta chain sequence and its context. The entry originates in a study of CD8 T cells in Susac syndrome. CDR1 is KGHDR and CDR2 is SFDVKD in the germline V gene. Trimming took off 7 bases at V and 6 bases at J, with 21 bases between the two ends. The CDR3 contains 16 residues. Random hexamers were used to reverse transcribe about 0.5 to 1 ug of RNA. TCRdb fed the immunoSEQ multiplex PCR reads into MiXCR, producing one record per CDR3 protein. The data hold more than 95,000 distinct CDR3 sequences, with more than 85% observed a single time. The TCR sequence derives from a human donor with multiple sclerosis. The material sequenced was CD4+ T cells from PBMCs. The chain recombines TRBV24-1 with TRBJ2-1, with D hard to call. CDR3 region: CATRGRSAASVNEQFF. The CDR3 DNA reads as TGTGCCACCAGGGGTCGGTCGGCAGCTTCCGTCAATGAGCAGTTCTTC.